Below are 15 T cell receptor beta chains sequenced from a single sample in a study of cytotoxic CD8 clonotypes in ibrutinib-treated CLL. The repertoire was sequenced with immunoSEQ multiplex PCR; TCRdb's copy has only in-frame clones and lacks some. The data contain some 80,000 clones, around 79% of them singletons. The source material was PBMCs, sampled after 12 months of ibrutinib treatment. The receptors were sampled from a human donor with chronic lymphocytic leukemia.

This chain uses TRBV7-7 with TRBJ2-7; 8 nucleotides agree with TRBD2. Germline V lookup: CDR1 SSHAT, CDR2 FNYEAQ (reference sequence). Trimming removed 4 bases from V and 3 bases from J; junction bases left unmatched: 20. This CDR3 comprises 19 residues. CDR3 in DNA: TGTGCCAGCAGCTCCCCGGGGGGGGAGGGGCCCCTAAGTCTCTACGAGCAGTACTTC. Protein sequence: CASSSPGGEGPLSLYEQYF.

The V and J genes are TRBV6-1 and TRBJ1-6, with D perhaps TRBD1 (5 bases). Germline V lookup: CDR1 MNHNS, CDR2 SASEGT. V lost 10 bases and J lost 3, with 13 bases in between. The CDR3 runs 14 residues. The DNA of the CDR3 is TGTGCCACTGAGACGGGGGGCTATAATTCACCCCTCCACTTT. Translating it yields CATETGGYNSPLHF.

V and J are TRBV19 and TRBJ2-1; 9 bases line up with TRBD2. The CDR3 length is 13 residues. The V gene end was trimmed by 11 bases and the J gene end by 7 bases; junction bases not matched to a gene: 9. From germline, CDR1 is LNHDA and CDR2 SQIVND (reference sequence). The CDR3 loop reads CACGVAGENEQFF. CDR3 DNA: TGTGCCTGCGGGGTAGCGGGAGAGAATGAGCAGTTCTTC.

The chain recombines TRBV5-6 with TRBJ2-6, with D perhaps given as TRBD1 or TRBD2 (5 bases each). The ends were cut back, 5 bases at V and 2 bases at J, with 11 bases in the middle. The CDR3 extends over 15 amino acids. The germline V gene has CDR1 SGHDT and CDR2 YYEEEE. The CDR3 sequence: CASRLVGAGANVLTF. CDR3 nucleotide sequence: TGTGCCAGCAGACTGGTGGGGGCTGGGGCCAACGTCCTGACTTTC.

The chain couples TRBV19 to TRBJ1-2; D gene ambiguous. Germline V gives CDR1 LNHDA, CDR2 SQIVND (reference sequence). The CDR3 has 15 residues. Trimming shortened V by 3 bases and J by 0 bases, and 11 bases separated the two germline ends. The CDR3 sequence is CASSIEGRPNYGYTF. Written as DNA, the CDR3 is TGTGCCAGTAGTATCGAGGGCAGGCCTAACTATGGCTACACCTTC.

DNA of the CDR3: TGTGCCAGCAGACGGACTAGCGGGGGTTTCTCCGAGCAGTACTTC. It yields the protein CASRRTSGGFSEQYF. The genes are TRBV6-1 and TRBJ2-7; 13 bases agree with TRBD2. This CDR3 has 15 amino acids. The germline V gene has CDR1 MNHNS and CDR2 SASEGT. V was pared by 6 bases and J by 6 bases, with 8 bases of the junction left unmatched.

The rearrangement links TRBV5-1 to TRBJ2-2, with a tentative D call TRBD2 (6 bases). CDR3 length: 13 residues. Deletions cut 5 bases from V and 5 bases from J, with 10 bases between. Germline-derived CDR1 and CDR2 are SGHRS and YFSETQ. The CDR3 DNA follows: TGCGCCAGCAGAAGAAGCGGGACCGGGGAGCTGTTTTTT. This encodes CASRRSGTGELFF.

In its sample, this clone was seen many times. The V gene is TRBV18, the J gene TRBJ1-1, with D maybe TRBD1 (5 bases). Germline V lookup: CDR1 KGHSH, CDR2 LQKENI. CDR3 length equals 13 residues. V was shortened by 3 bases and J by 3 bases, with 8 bases between the two germline ends. The CDR3 DNA reads TGTGCCAGCTCACCCCGCAGGGACACTGAAGCTTTCTTT. Translation: CASSPRRDTEAFF.

This rearrangement joins TRBV7-9 to TRBJ2-7, with 7 positions matching TRBD1. This CDR3 contains 15 residues. The germline CDR1 and CDR2 sequences are SEHNR and FQNEAQ (reference sequence). V lost 5 bases to trimming and J lost 0 bases; unmatched junction nucleotides: 7. The CDR3 protein is CASSLGQNPSYEQYF. The CDR3 DNA sequence: TGTGCCAGCAGCCTGGGACAGAACCCCTCCTACGAGCAGTACTTC. Variable domain in full (rest from reference TRBV7-9 and TRBJ2-7): DTGVSQNPRHKITKRGQNVTFRCDPISEHNRLYWYRQTLGQGPEFLTYFQNEAQLEKSRLLSDRFSAERPKGSFSTLEIQRTEQGDSAMYLCASSLGQNPSYEQYFGPGTRLTVT.

CDR3 nucleotide sequence: TGCGCCAGCAGCCCCACGGGGACTAGCTATCTCCTCAATGAGCAGTTCTTC. It yields the protein CASSPTGTSYLLNEQFF. The chain links TRBV5-1 to TRBJ2-1; 9 nucleotides line up with TRBD2. The CDR3 covers 17 residues. Trimming at V came to 4 bases and at J to 6 bases, leaving 14 bases not matched to a gene. The germline CDR1 and CDR2 sequences are SGHRS and YFSETQ.

The J gene is TRBJ1-4, the V gene TRBV28, with 7 bases aligning to TRBD1. V gave up 2 bases and J gave up 8 bases; unmatched junction bases: 8. This CDR3 has 15 residues. Germline assignment: CDR1 MDHEN and CDR2 SYDVKM. DNA for the CDR3: TGTGCCAGCAGTTTAGGAGGTCAGGGGGGGGAAAAACTGTTTTTT. Translated, it gives CASSLGGQGGEKLFF. Drawing the rest from reference TRBV28 and TRBJ1-4, the complete variable domain is DVKVTQSSRYLVKRTGEKVFLECVQDMDHENMFWYRQDPGLGLRLIYFSYDVKMKEKGDIPEGYSVSREKKERFSLILESASTNQTSMYLCASSLGGQGGEKLFFGSGTQLSVL.

The chain recombines TRBV7-3 with TRBJ1-2; D gene unclear. Germline CDR1 reads SGHTA; CDR2 reads FQGTGA. The CDR3 length is 13 residues. The ends were cut back, 5 bases at V and 8 bases at J, with 15 bases in the middle. The CDR3 sequence is CASSQSSGGGYTF. The CDR3 DNA sequence: TGTGCCAGCAGCCAATCCTCGGGCGGCGGCTACACCTTC.

This clone occurred once. At the DNA level, this CDR3 is encoded by other sequences in the same sample as well. V is TRBV20-1 and J is TRBJ2-3; D uncertain. V was pared by 6 bases and J by 4 bases, with 8 bases between. The germline V gene has CDR1 DFQATT and CDR2 SNEGSKA (reference sequence). The CDR3 runs to 11 residues. In DNA, the CDR3 is TGCAGTGCCCCCCGGGCAGATACGCAGTATTTT. Its translation is CSAPRADTQYF.

The table lists this clone with a count of one. Here the CDR3 DNA reads TGTGCCATCAGCCCCCCGGGATCCTACCAAGGGGAGCAGTACTTC. This sequence encodes CAISPPGSYQGEQYF. This sequence joins TRBV10-3 and TRBJ2-7; the D gene is possibly TRBD2 (5 bases). V dropped 6 bases and J dropped 7 bases, with 22 bases sitting between them. The CDR3 consists of 15 residues. CDR1 and CDR2 (germline): ENHRY, SYGVKD.

The rearrangement links TRBV6-5 to TRBJ2-2, with 12 positions matching TRBD2. The CDR3 runs 14 residues. Germline V CDR1 and CDR2: MNHEY, SVGAGI. Trimming removed 11 bases from V and 7 bases from J; junction bases left unmatched: 8. This CDR3 is CASRTSGAVGELFF. CDR3 nucleotide sequence: TGTGCCTCCCGGACTAGCGGGGCGGTCGGGGAGCTGTTTTTT.